This T cell receptor (beta chain) appears in the sequencing data of a study of blood T cell repertoires in COVID-19. About the research overall: Researchers got acute and convalescent COVID-19 samples from the United States, Italy and Spain. PBMCs, B-cell-depleted T cells, or T cells were the source of the cDNA or gDNA that made up the material.

The Seattle patients joined while their infection was active and were tracked longitudinally afterward. Only a few counts were recorded for this clone. The CDR3 totals 13 residues. Trimming took 0 bases from V and 7 from J, leaving 10 bases between them. CDR1 SGHRS and CDR2 YFSETQ come from the germline V gene. The table came from immunoSEQ multiplex PCR; TCRdb's copy has only in-frame clones and leaves some out. This sample has roughly 18,000 clones, with 77% found just once. This clonotype was sampled from a man aged 65 to 79 with COVID-19, enrolled during active disease. V and J are TRBV5-1 and TRBJ1-1; tentative D call: TRBD1 (5 bases). Sequenced: peripheral blood. CDR3 bases: TGCGCCAGCAGCTTGGGGCTGGGGGGTGAAGCTTTCTTT. This gives the protein CASSLGLGGEAFF. Variable domain in full (rest from reference TRBV5-1 and TRBJ1-1): KAGVTQTPRYLIKTRGQQVTLSCSPISGHRSVSWYQQTPGQGLQFLFEYFSETQRNKGNFPGRFSGRQFSNSRSEMNVSTLELGDSALYLCASSLGLGGEAFFGQGTRLTVV.